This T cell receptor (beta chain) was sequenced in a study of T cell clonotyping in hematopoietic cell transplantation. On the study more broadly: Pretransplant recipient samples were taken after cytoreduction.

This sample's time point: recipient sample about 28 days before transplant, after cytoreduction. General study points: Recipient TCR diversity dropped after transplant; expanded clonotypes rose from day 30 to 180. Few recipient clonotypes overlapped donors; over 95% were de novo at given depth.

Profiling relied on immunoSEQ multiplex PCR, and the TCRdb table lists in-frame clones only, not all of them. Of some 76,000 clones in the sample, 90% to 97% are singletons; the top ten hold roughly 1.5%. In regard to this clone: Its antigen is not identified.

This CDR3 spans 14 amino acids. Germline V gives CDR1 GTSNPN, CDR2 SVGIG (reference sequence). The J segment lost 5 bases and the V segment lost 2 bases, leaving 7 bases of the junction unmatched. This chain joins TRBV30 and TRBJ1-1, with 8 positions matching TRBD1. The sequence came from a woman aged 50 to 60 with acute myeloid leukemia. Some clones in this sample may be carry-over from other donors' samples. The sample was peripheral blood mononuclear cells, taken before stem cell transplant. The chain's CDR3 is CAWSPGQGTTEAFF. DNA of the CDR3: TGTGCCTGGAGTCCCGGACAGGGAACAACTGAAGCTTTCTTT.